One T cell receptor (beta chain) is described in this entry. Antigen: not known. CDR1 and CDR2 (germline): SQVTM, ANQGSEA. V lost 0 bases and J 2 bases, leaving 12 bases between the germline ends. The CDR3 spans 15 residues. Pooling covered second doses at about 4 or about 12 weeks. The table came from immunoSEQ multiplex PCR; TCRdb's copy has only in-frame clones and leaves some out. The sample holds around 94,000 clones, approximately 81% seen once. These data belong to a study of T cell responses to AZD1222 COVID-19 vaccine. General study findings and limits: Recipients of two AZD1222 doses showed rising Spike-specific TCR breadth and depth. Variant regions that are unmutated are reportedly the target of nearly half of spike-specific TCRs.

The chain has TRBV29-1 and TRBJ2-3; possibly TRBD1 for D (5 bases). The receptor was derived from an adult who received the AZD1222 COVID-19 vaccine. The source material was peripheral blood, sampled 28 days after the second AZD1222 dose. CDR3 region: CSVEEVGAATDTQYF. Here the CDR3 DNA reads TGCAGCGTTGAAGAAGTAGGGGCGGCCACAGATACGCAGTATTTT.